The T cell receptor beta chain under discussion was sequenced for a study of cytomegalovirus exposure and HLA in healthy donors. The length of the CDR3 is 11 residues. The V gene lost 3 bases and the J gene lost 3 bases, with 5 bases spanning the gap. The germline gives CDR1 DFQATT, CDR2 SNEGSKA (reference sequence). The PCR was carried out with 60 Vbeta primers and 13 Jbeta primers. Here immunoSEQ multiplex PCR was the method, and the copy in TCRdb shows in-frame clones only, minus some. The sample carries some 65,000 clones, 70% to 80% recorded once. The chain uses TRBV20-1 and TRBJ1-2; no clear D gene. The receptor's source is a girl between 5 and 17 years old in good health and CMV-seropositive. Material: PBMCs. CDR3 DNA sequence: TGCAGTGCTAGCCGAGACTATGGCTACACCTTC. This encodes CSASRDYGYTF.